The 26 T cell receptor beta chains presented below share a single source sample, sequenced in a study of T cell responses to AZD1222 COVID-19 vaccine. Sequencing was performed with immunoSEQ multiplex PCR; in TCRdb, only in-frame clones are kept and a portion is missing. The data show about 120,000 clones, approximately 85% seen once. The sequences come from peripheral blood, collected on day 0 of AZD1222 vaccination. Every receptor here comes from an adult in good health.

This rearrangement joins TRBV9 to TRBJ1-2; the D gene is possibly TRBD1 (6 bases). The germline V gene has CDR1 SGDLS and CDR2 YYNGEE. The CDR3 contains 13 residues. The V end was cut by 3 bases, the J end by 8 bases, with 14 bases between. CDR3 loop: CASSERRGDGYTF. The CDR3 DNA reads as TGTGCCAGCAGCGAGAGGAGGGGGGACGGCTACACCTTC.

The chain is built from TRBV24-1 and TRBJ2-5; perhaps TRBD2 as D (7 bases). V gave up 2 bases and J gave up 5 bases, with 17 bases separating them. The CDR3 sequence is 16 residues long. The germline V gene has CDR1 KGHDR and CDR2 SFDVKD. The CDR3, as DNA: TGTGCCACCAGTGATTCAGGCGGAGGGAGGGGGGAGACCCAGTACTTC. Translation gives CATSDSGGGRGETQYF.

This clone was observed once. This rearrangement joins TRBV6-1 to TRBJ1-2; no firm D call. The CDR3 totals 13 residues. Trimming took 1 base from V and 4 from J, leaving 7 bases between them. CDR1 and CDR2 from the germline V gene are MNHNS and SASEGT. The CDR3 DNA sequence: TGTGCCAGCAGTGAAGGGGGAGGCTATGGCTACACCTTC. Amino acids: CASSEGGGYGYTF.

CDR3 nucleotide sequence: TGTGCCAGCAACCTATCAGGGGGCGGAGAAGGGTTTGGCTACACCTTC. This encodes CASNLSGGGEGFGYTF. The rearrangement joins TRBV6-6 to TRBJ1-2; 8 nucleotides agree with TRBD1. CDR1 MNHNY and CDR2 SVGAGI come from the germline V gene (reference sequence). The J segment lost 7 bases and the V segment lost 7 bases, leaving 17 bases of the junction unmatched. This CDR3 has 16 residues.

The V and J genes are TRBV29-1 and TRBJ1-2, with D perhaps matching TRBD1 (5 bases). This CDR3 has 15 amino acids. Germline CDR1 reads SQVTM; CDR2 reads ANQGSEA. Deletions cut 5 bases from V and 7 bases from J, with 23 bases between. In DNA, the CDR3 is TGCAGCGTTAAACCCCCAGGGTCCCAATGGGGTGGCTACACCTTC. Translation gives CSVKPPGSQWGGYTF. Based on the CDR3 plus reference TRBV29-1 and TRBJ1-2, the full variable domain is SAVISQKPSRDICQRGTSLTIQCQVDSQVTMMFWYRQQPGQSLTLIATANQGSEATYESGFVIDKFPISRPNLTFSTLTVSNMSPEDSSIYLCSVKPPGSQWGGYTFGSGTRLTVV.

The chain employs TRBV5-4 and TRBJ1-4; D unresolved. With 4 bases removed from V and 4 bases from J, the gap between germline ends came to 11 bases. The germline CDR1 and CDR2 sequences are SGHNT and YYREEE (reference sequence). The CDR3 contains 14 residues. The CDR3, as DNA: TGTGCCAGCAGCAGGGAAGGAGTTAATGAAAAACTGTTTTTT. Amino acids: CASSREGVNEKLFF.

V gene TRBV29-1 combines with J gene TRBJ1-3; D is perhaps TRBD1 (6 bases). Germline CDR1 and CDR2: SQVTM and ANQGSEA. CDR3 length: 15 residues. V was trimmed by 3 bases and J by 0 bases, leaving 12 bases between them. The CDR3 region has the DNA TGCAGCGTTGACGGGACACAAAGCTCTGGAAACACCATATATTTT. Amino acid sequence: CSVDGTQSSGNTIYF.

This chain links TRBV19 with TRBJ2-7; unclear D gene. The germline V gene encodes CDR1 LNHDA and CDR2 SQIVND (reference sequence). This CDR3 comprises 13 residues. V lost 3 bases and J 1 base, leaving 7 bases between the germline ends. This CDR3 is CASSITESYEQYF. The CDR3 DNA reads TGTGCCAGTAGTATCACGGAGTCCTACGAGCAGTACTTC.

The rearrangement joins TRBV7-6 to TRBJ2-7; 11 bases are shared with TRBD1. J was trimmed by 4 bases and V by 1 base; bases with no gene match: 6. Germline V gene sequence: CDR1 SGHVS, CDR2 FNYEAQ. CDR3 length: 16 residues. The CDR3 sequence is CASSLDRRDRGYEQYF. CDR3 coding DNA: TGTGCCAGCAGCTTAGATCGGAGGGACAGGGGGTACGAGCAGTACTTC. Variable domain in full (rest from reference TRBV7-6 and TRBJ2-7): GAGVSQSPRYKVTKRGQDVALRCDPISGHVSLYWYRQALGQGPEFLTYFNYEAQQDKSGLPNDRFSAERPEGSISTLTIQRTEQRDSAMYRCASSLDRRDRGYEQYFGPGTRLTVT.

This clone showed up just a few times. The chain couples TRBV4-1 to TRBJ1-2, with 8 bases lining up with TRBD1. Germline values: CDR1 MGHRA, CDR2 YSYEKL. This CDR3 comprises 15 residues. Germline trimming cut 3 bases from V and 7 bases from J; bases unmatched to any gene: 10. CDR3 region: CASSQPFDRGGGYTF. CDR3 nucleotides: TGCGCCAGCAGCCAGCCCTTCGACAGGGGCGGTGGCTACACCTTC.

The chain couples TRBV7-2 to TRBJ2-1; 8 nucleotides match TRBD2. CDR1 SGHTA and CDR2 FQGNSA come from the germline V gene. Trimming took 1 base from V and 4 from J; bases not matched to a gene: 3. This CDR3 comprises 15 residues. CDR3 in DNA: TGTGCCAGCAGCTTAGTCCCTAGCGGGTACAATGAGCAGTTCTTC. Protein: CASSLVPSGYNEQFF. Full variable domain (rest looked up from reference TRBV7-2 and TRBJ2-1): GAGVSQSPSNKVTEKGKDVELRCDPISGHTALYWYRQSLGQGLEFLIYFQGNSAPDKSGLPSDRFSAERTGGSVSTLTIQRTQQEDSAVYLCASSLVPSGYNEQFFGPGTRLTVL.

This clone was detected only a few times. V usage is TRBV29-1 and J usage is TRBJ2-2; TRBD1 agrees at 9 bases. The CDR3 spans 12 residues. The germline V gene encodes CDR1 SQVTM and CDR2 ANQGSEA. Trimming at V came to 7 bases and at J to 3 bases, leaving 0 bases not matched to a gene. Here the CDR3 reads CSGDRDTGELFF. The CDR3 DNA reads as TGCAGCGGGGACAGGGACACCGGGGAGCTGTTTTTT.

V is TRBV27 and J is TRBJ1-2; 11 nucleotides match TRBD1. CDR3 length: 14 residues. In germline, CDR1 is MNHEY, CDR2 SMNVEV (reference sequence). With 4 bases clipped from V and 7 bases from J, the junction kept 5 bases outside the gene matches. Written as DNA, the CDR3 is TGTGCCAGCAGTTCAGGACAGGGGGCGTCTGGCTACACCTTC. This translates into CASSSGQGASGYTF.

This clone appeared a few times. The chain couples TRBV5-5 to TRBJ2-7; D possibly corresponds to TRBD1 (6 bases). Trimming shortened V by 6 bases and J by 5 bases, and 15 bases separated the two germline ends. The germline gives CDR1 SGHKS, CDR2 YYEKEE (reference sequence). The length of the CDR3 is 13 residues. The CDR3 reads CASNLAGDHEQYF. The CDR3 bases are TGTGCCAGCAATTTGGCAGGGGACCACGAGCAGTACTTC.

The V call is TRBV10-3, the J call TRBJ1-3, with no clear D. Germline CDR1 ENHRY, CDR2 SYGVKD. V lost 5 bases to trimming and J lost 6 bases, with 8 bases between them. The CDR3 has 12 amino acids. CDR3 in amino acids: CAISPTQNTIYF. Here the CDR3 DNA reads TGTGCCATCAGTCCAACGCAAAACACCATATATTTT.

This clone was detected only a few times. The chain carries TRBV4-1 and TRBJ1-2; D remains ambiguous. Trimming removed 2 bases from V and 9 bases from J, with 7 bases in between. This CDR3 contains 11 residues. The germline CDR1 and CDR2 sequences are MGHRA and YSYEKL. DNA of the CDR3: TGCGCCAGCAGCCAAAGACATCGCTACACCTTC. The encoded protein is CASSQRHRYTF.

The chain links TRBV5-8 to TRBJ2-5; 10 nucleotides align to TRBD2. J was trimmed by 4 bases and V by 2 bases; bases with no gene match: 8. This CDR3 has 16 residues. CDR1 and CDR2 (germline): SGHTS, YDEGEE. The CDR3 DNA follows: TGTGCCAGCAGCTTTGAAGCGGGGGGGCGTACAGAGACCCAGTACTTC. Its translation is CASSFEAGGRTETQYF.

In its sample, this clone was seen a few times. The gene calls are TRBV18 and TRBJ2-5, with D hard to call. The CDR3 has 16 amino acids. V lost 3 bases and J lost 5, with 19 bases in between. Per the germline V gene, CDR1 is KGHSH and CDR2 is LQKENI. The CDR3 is CASSPMAPGGIETQYF. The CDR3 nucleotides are TGTGCCAGCTCACCTATGGCCCCAGGTGGGATCGAGACCCAGTACTTC.

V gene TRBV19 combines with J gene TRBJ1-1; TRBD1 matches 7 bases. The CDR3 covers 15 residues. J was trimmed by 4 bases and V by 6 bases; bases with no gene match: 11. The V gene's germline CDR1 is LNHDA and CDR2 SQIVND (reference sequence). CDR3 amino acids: CASSSPGTVPTEAFF. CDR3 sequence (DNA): TGTGCCAGTAGCTCCCCCGGGACAGTACCCACTGAAGCTTTCTTT.

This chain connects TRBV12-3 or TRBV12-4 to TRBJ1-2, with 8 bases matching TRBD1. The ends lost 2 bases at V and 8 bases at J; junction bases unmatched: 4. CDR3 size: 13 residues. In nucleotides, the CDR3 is TGTGCCAGCAGTTTAACGGCAGGGGGCGGCTACACCTTC. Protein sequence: CASSLTAGGGYTF.

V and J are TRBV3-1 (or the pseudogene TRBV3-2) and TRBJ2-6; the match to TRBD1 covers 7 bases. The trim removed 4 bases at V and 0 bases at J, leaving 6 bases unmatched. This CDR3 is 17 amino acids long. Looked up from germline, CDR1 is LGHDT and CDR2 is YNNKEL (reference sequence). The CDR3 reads CASSLTGAISGANVLTF. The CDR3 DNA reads TGTGCCAGCAGCCTAACAGGGGCCATCTCTGGGGCCAACGTCCTGACTTTC.

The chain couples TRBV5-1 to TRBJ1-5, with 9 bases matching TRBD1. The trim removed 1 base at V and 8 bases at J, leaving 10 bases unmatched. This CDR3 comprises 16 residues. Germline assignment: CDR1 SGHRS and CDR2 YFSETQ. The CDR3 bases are TGCGCCAGCAGCTTGAACCCGGGACAGGGAAAGGAGCCCCAGCATTTT. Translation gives CASSLNPGQGKEPQHF. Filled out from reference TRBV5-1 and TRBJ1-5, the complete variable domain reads KAGVTQTPRYLIKTRGQQVTLSCSPISGHRSVSWYQQTPGQGLQFLFEYFSETQRNKGNFPGRFSGRQFSNSRSEMNVSTLELGDSALYLCASSLNPGQGKEPQHFGDGTRLSIL.

CDR3 DNA sequence: TGTGCCAGCAGCGAGGGACAGGGGTACAATGAGCAGTTCTTC. Translating gives CASSEGQGYNEQFF. The chain is built from TRBV5-6 and TRBJ2-1; 10 bases are a match to TRBD1. V was clipped by 4 bases and J by 4 bases; unmatched bases: 2. Germline lookup yields CDR1 SGHDT and CDR2 YYEEEE. The CDR3 is 14 residues long.

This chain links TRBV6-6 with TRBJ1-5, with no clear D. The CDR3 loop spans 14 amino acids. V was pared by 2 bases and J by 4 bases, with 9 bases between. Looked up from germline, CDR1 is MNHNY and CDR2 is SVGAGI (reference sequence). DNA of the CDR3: TGTGCCAGCAGTTACGGGCGGATTAATCAGCCCCAGCATTTT. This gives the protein CASSYGRINQPQHF.

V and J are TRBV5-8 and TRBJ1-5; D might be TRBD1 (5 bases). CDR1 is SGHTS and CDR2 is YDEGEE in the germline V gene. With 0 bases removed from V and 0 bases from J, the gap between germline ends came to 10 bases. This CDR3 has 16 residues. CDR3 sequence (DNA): TGTGCCAGCAGCTTGGGGCCAGGGCGTAGCAATCAGCCCCAGCATTTT. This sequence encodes CASSLGPGRSNQPQHF. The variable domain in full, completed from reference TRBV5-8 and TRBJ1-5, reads EAGVTQSPTHLIKTRGQQATLRCSPISGHTSVYWYQQALGLGLQFLLWYDEGEERNRGNFPPRFSGRQFPNYSSELNVNALELEDSALYLCASSLGPGRSNQPQHFGDGTRLSIL.

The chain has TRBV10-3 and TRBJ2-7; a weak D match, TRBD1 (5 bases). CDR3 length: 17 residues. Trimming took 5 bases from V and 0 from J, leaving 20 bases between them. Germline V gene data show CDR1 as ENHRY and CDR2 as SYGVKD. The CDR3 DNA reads TGTGCCATCAGTACATTACTCCAGGGAATGGTCTCCTACGAGCAGTACTTC. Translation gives CAISTLLQGMVSYEQYF.